These 5 T cell receptor beta chains were all obtained from the same sample, sequenced in a study of shared clonotypes between healthy human individuals. Profiled with immunoSEQ multiplex PCR; TCRdb holds only in-frame clones, not every one. Of 450,000 to 500,000 clones detected, less than 80% appear once; the ten largest clones hold roughly 13%. Sample: PBMCs. These receptors came from a woman between 35 and 50 years old in good health. Some clones in this sample may be carry-over from other donors' samples.

This clone has just a few counts. The J gene is TRBJ2-3, the V gene TRBV7-3; D possibly uses TRBD1 or TRBD2 (5 bases each). Germline CDR1 SGHTA, CDR2 FQGTGA. The CDR3 is 14 amino acids. Trimming took 3 bases from V and 4 from J, leaving 11 bases between them. The CDR3 sequence is CASSFGAGSDTQYF. CDR3 nucleotides: TGTGCCAGCAGCTTCGGGGCAGGATCAGATACGCAGTATTTT. Using reference TRBV7-3 and TRBJ2-3 for the parts outside the CDR3, the full variable domain is GAGVSQTPSNKVTEKGKYVELRCDPISGHTALYWYRQSLGQGPEFLIYFQGTGAADDSGLPNDRFFAVRPEGSVSTLKIQRTERGDSAVYLCASSFGAGSDTQYFGPGTRLTVL.

In its sample, this clone was seen once. The chain has TRBV7-3 and TRBJ2-2; D not certain. CDR1 is SGHTA, CDR2 FQGTGA, per germline. This CDR3 has 15 amino acids. V was cut by 2 bases and J by 7 bases, with 14 bases left in between. CDR3 protein: CASSLQSEPGGELFF. CDR3 DNA sequence: TGTGCCAGCAGCTTACAAAGCGAACCGGGCGGGGAGCTGTTTTTT.

This chain links TRBV7-9 with TRBJ2-1, with 7 bases identical to TRBD2. This CDR3 is built from 16 residues. Germline CDR1 SEHNR, CDR2 FQNEAQ (reference sequence). The V gene end was trimmed by 5 bases and the J gene end by 3 bases; junction bases not matched to a gene: 10. CDR3 amino acids: CASSPIRTSNYNEQFF. In DNA form, the CDR3 reads TGTGCCAGCAGCCCGATCCGGACTAGTAACTACAATGAGCAGTTCTTC. The complete variable domain, with remaining parts taken from reference TRBV7-9 and TRBJ2-1, reads DTGVSQNPRHKITKRGQNVTFRCDPISEHNRLYWYRQTLGQGPEFLTYFQNEAQLEKSRLLSDRFSAERPKGSFSTLEIQRTEQGDSAMYLCASSPIRTSNYNEQFFGPGTRLTVL.

V usage is TRBV5-1 and J usage is TRBJ2-5, with TRBD1 identical over 7 bases. The CDR3 has 15 amino acids. The V gene's germline CDR1 is SGHRS and CDR2 YFSETQ. The ends lost 4 bases at V and 2 bases at J; junction bases unmatched: 8. CDR3 coding DNA: TGCGCCAGCAGCGTCCTACCGGGACAGCAAGAGACCCAGTACTTC. Its protein product is CASSVLPGQQETQYF.

This clone was recorded once. V gene TRBV7-8 combines with J gene TRBJ2-7; the match to TRBD2 covers 8 bases. Germline loops: CDR1 SGHVS, CDR2 FQNEAQ. This CDR3 is 17 amino acids long. V shed 1 base, J shed 6 bases, and the junction held 14 bases outside the gene matches. The CDR3 spells CASSLVLWAGGSGEQYF. CDR3 coding DNA: TGTGCCAGCAGCTTAGTTCTCTGGGCGGGGGGATCGGGCGAGCAGTACTTC.